A single sample gave rise to the 3 T cell receptor beta chains below, sequenced in a study of T cell responses to AZD1222 COVID-19 vaccine (dated by TCRdb to the early 2020s). In the paper's terms, the time point label means: about 28 days (+/-7) after the second vaccine dose. The library was produced with the immunoSEQ multiplex PCR assay. TCRdb took over this immuneACCESS table, retaining in-frame rearrangements with V and J assigned. Such tables are incomplete; in checked studies, under half of the missing clones stem from an unresolved V gene, and the remainder is unexplained. Across this sample there are around 190,000 clones, with 94% seen only once. The ten largest clonotypes hold more than 1.5% of the sample. Sequencing was performed on peripheral blood, taken 28 days after the second AZD1222 dose. The receptors were gathered from an adult who received the AZD1222 COVID-19 vaccine.

This chain joins TRBV6-5 and TRBJ1-3; the D gene is possibly TRBD1 (6 bases). The CDR3 has 14 residues. V was clipped by 5 bases and J by 8 bases, with 16 bases between them. Germline V gene sequence: CDR1 MNHEY, CDR2 SVGAGI. The CDR3 DNA is TGTGCCAGCAGTCAGGGGATGGAGGATCACACCATATATTTT. Its protein is CASSQGMEDHTIYF.

The genes are TRBV7-9 and TRBJ2-3, with 7 bases lining up with TRBD2. The CDR3 is 16 residues long. Germline CDR1 reads SEHNR; CDR2 reads FQNEAQ (reference sequence). V lost 4 bases to trimming and J lost 4 bases; unmatched junction nucleotides: 11. The CDR3 sequence: CASSSRGRGSPDTQYF. The DNA of the CDR3 is TGTGCCAGCAGCTCGAGAGGCCGCGGGAGCCCAGATACGCAGTATTTT.

A remark on this clone: Sequence at one end of the junction differs from germline and may be a read error. This same CDR3 is encoded by further DNA sequences in the sample. V and J are TRBV6-2 or TRBV6-3 and TRBJ2-5; D is unclear. The CDR3 is 16 amino acids. Germline lookup yields CDR1 MNHEY and CDR2 SVGEGT. The CDR3: CASSDLSTLSQETQYF. The CDR3 coding sequence is TGTGCCAGCAGTGACCTATCGACACTCTCGCAAGAAACCCAGTACTTC.